Listed below are T cell receptor beta chains from one sample, sequenced in a study of T cell repertoires in cytomegalovirus infection. These receptors have no identified antigens. TCRdb reprocessed the reads via MiXCR and lists one record per CDR3 protein. In the table there are about half a million distinct CDR3 sequences, 33% of which are singletons. Here the sequenced sample was cultured PBMCs, taken from culture after CMV antigen stimulation. Receptors originate from a human donor in good health (CMV status not recorded). Some clones in this sample may be carry-over from other donors' samples. CDR3s include the opening cysteine and the closing phenylalanine or tryptophan. Each record gives: V gene, J gene, D gene, clone size, CDR3 protein, CDR3 DNA. The D gene is left open where the match is weak. A row's size may be missing; if present it is once, few, many or a size class.

v_call: TRBV12-3/TRBV12-4
j_call: TRBJ1-1
d_call: .
clone_size: .
cdr3_aa: CASILGGKSRNTEAFF
cdr3_nt: TGTGCCAGCATCCTGGGGGGCAAATCCCGCAACACTGAAGCTTTCTTT

v_call: TRBV18
j_call: TRBJ2-1
d_call: TRBD2
clone_size: .
cdr3_aa: CASSPGLAGGEQFF
cdr3_nt: TGTGCCAGCTCACCGGGACTAGCGGGAGGAGAGCAGTTCTTC

v_call: TRBV11-3
j_call: TRBJ2-1
d_call: TRBD2
clone_size: .
cdr3_aa: CASSPQGSGINEQFF
cdr3_nt: TGTGCCAGCAGCCCGCAGGGTAGCGGGATCAATGAGCAGTTCTTC

v_call: TRBV2
j_call: TRBJ2-3
d_call: TRBD2
clone_size: .
cdr3_aa: CARAGGPTDTQYF
cdr3_nt: TGTGCCAGAGCGGGAGGGCCGACAGATACGCAGTATTTT

v_call: TRBV7-9
j_call: TRBJ1-2
d_call: .
clone_size: .
cdr3_aa: CASSLFNHGYTF
cdr3_nt: TGTGCCAGCAGCCTCTTTAACCATGGCTACACCTTC

v_call: TRBV18
j_call: TRBJ1-5
d_call: .
clone_size: few
cdr3_aa: CASSLQRGGYSNQPQHF
cdr3_nt: TGTGCCAGCTCACTGCAGAGGGGGGGTTATAGCAATCAGCCCCAGCATTTT

v_call: TRBV7-2
j_call: TRBJ2-7
d_call: TRBD2
clone_size: few
cdr3_aa: CASSLYASGPYEQYF
cdr3_nt: TGTGCCAGCAGCTTATATGCTAGCGGGCCCTACGAGCAGTACTTC

v_call: TRBV6-6
j_call: TRBJ2-5
d_call: .
clone_size: .
cdr3_aa: CASSQIAERVLRGQETQYF
cdr3_nt: TGTGCCAGCAGTCAGATAGCGGAACGGGTTTTAAGAGGCCAAGAGACCCAGTACTTC

v_call: TRBV18
j_call: TRBJ1-4
d_call: TRBD1
clone_size: .
cdr3_aa: CASSPVGQGGTATNEKLFF
cdr3_nt: TGTGCCAGCTCACCAGTGGGACAGGGCGGGACCGCAACTAATGAAAAACTGTTTTTT

v_call: TRBV6-2/TRBV6-3
j_call: TRBJ2-2
d_call: .
clone_size: few
cdr3_aa: CASTQGRTNTGELFF
cdr3_nt: TGTGCCTCAACTCAGGGACGGACGAACACCGGGGAGCTGTTTTTT

v_call: TRBV20-1
j_call: TRBJ2-1
d_call: TRBD1
clone_size: once
cdr3_aa: CSARGGQGVYNEQFF
cdr3_nt: TGCAGTGCTAGAGGGGGACAGGGAGTTTACAATGAGCAGTTCTTC

v_call: TRBV19
j_call: TRBJ1-2
d_call: .
clone_size: few
cdr3_aa: CASSILKQGDYGYTF
cdr3_nt: TGTGCCAGTAGTATACTTAAACAGGGAGACTATGGCTACACCTTC

v_call: TRBV7-2
j_call: TRBJ2-7
d_call: .
clone_size: many
cdr3_aa: CASSSGSRVGYEQYF
cdr3_nt: TGTGCCAGCAGCTCCGGAAGTAGGGTCGGCTACGAGCAGTACTTC

v_call: TRBV6-4
j_call: TRBJ2-2
d_call: .
clone_size: .
cdr3_aa: CASSDSNKNTGELFF
cdr3_nt: TGTGCCAGCAGTGACTCGAACAAGAACACCGGGGAGCTGTTTTTT

v_call: TRBV28
j_call: TRBJ1-5
d_call: .
clone_size: few
cdr3_aa: CASRRDVNQPQHF
cdr3_nt: TGTGCCAGTAGACGGGACGTAAATCAGCCCCAGCATTTT

v_call: TRBV19
j_call: TRBJ1-1
d_call: .
clone_size: few
cdr3_aa: CASSTHGGAEAFF
cdr3_nt: TGTGCCAGTAGTACCCACGGGGGCGCTGAAGCTTTCTTT

v_call: TRBV7-8
j_call: TRBJ2-2
d_call: TRBD2
clone_size: few
cdr3_aa: CASSFSLGLAGTGELFF
cdr3_nt: TGTGCCAGCAGCTTTTCCCTTGGACTAGCGGGCACCGGGGAGCTGTTTTTT

v_call: TRBV7-2
j_call: TRBJ2-5
d_call: TRBD2
clone_size: few
cdr3_aa: CASSWTSGGRETQYF
cdr3_nt: TGTGCCAGCAGCTGGACTAGCGGGGGTAGAGAGACCCAGTACTTC

v_call: TRBV4-2
j_call: TRBJ1-2
d_call: .
clone_size: .
cdr3_aa: CASSRGLDYGYTF
cdr3_nt: TGTGCCAGCAGCCGTGGACTGGACTATGGCTACACCTTC

v_call: TRBV7-2
j_call: TRBJ1-2
d_call: .
clone_size: many
cdr3_aa: CASSLKSGAVNYGYTF
cdr3_nt: TGTGCCAGCAGCTTAAAATCTGGTGCAGTTAACTATGGCTACACCTTC

v_call: TRBV29-1
j_call: TRBJ1-1
d_call: .
clone_size: .
cdr3_aa: CSALTGAGTEAFF
cdr3_nt: TGCAGCGCCCTGACGGGGGCAGGGACTGAAGCTTTCTTT

v_call: TRBV4-1
j_call: TRBJ1-1
d_call: .
clone_size: .
cdr3_aa: CASSQDTKVGNTEAFF
cdr3_nt: TGCGCCAGCAGCCAAGATACAAAGGTCGGGAACACTGAAGCTTTCTTT